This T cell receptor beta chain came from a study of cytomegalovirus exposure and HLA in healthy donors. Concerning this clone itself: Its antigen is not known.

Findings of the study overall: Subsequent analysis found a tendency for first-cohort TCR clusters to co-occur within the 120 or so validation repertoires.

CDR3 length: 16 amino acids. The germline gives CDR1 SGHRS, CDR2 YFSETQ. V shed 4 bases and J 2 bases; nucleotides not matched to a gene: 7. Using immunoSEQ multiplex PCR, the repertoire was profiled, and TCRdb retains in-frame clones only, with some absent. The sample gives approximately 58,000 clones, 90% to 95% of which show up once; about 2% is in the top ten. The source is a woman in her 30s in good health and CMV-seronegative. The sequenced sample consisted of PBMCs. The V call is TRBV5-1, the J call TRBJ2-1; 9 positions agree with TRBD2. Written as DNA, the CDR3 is TGCGCCAGCAGCCCCCAGACTAGCGGAGCCTACAATGAGCAGTTCTTC. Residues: CASSPQTSGAYNEQFF.